The text below deals with one TCR beta chain. This sample is drawn from a study of T cell changes during pregnancy in multiple sclerosis. Clones were sequenced by immunoSEQ multiplex PCR, and TCRdb holds only the in-frame ones, with some missing. In the table there are approximately 33,000 clones, about 86% of which are singletons. This TCR was recovered from a female donor in good health, enrolled as a control in a pregnancy study. Sequencing was performed on CD4+ T cells from peripheral blood mononuclear cells, taken in the first trimester of pregnancy.

The CDR3 loop reads CASSLTGQAGGEKLFF. CDR3 nucleotides: TGCGCCAGCAGCTTGACGGGACAAGCAGGGGGTGAAAAACTGTTTTTT. The chain links TRBV5-1 to TRBJ1-4; 7 nucleotides agree with TRBD1. There are 16 residues in the CDR3. Per germline, CDR1 SGHRS and CDR2 YFSETQ. V trimming: 1 base; J trimming: 7 bases; junction bases outside the gene matches: 10.